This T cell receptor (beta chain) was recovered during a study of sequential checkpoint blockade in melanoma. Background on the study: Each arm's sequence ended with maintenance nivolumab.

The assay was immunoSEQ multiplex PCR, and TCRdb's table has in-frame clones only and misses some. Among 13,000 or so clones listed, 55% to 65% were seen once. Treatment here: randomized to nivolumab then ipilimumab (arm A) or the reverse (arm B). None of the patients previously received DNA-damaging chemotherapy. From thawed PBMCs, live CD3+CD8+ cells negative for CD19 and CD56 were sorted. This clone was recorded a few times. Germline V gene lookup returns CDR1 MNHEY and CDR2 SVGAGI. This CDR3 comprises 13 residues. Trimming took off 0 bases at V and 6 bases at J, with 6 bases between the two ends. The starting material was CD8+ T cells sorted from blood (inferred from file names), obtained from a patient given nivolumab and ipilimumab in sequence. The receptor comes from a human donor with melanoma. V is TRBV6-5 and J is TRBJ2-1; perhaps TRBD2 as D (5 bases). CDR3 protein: CASSYSAANEQFF. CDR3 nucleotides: TGTGCCAGCAGTTACTCAGCGGCCAATGAGCAGTTCTTC.